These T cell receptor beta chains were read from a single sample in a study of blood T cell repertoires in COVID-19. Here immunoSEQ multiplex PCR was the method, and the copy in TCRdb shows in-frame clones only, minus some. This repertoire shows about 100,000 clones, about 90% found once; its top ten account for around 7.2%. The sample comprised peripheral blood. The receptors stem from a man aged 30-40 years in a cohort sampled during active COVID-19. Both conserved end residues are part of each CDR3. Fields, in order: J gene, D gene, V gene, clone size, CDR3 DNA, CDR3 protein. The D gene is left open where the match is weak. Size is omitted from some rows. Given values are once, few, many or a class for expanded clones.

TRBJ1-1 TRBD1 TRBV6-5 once TGTGCCAGCAGGGACAGGGGGGTCCCCACGTCTTTCTTT CASRDRGVPTSFF
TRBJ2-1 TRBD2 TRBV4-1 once TGCGCCAGCAGCCAAGGTCTACTAGCGGGGGCCCACAATGAGCAGTTCTTC CASSQGLLAGAHNEQFF
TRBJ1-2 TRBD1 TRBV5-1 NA TGCGCCAGCAGCCCCGACAGGGTCAATGGCTACACCTTC CASSPDRVNGYTF
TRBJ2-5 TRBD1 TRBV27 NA TGTGCCAGCAGTGCATACCAGGGGGTGGAGACCCAGTACTTC CASSAYQGVETQYF
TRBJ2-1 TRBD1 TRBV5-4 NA TGTGCCAGCAGCTCTCCAGGGGGCAATGAGCAGTTCTTC CASSSPGGNEQFF
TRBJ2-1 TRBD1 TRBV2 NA TGTGCCAGCAGTGAAACAGGGGATTACAATGAGCAGTTCTTC CASSETGDYNEQFF
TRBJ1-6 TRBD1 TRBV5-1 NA TGCGCCAGCAGCTTGGGGAACCCGGGACAGGGAAATTCACCCCTCCACTTT CASSLGNPGQGNSPLHF
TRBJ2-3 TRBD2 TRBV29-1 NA TGCAGCGTGCGGGGGGCCAACACAGATACGCAGTATTTT CSVRGANTDTQYF
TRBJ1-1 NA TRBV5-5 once TGTGCCAGCAGCTTAGGGGACACTGAAGCTTTCTTT CASSLGDTEAFF
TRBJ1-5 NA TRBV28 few TGTGCCAGCAGCGGGGGGCCAGGGCCAAGTCAGCCCCAGCATTTT CASSGGPGPSQPQHF
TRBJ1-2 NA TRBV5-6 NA TGTGCCAGCAGCTCCACAGGGGGCTACACCTTC CASSSTGGYTF
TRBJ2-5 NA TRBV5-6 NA TGTGCCAGCAGCTTTGCGGGGCAACAAGAGACCCAGTACTTC CASSFAGQQETQYF
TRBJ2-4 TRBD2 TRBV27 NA TGTGCCAGCAGTCAACTAGCGGGGGTGACCAAAAACATTCAGTACTTC CASSQLAGVTKNIQYF
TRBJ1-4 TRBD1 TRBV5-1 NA TGCGCCAGCAGCGGAACAGGGGGGTCGAATGAAAAACTGTTTTTT CASSGTGGSNEKLFF
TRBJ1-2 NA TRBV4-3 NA TGCGCCAGCAGCCAAGATCCGGGGACTCTCTATGGCTACACCTTC CASSQDPGTLYGYTF
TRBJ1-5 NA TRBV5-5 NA TGTGCCAGCAGCGTGTCCTCAGGTAACAATCAGCCCCAGCATTTT CASSVSSGNNQPQHF
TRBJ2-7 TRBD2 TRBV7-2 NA TGTGCCAGCAGCTTTTCGGCGGGGGGGGCCTACGAGCAGTACTTC CASSFSAGGAYEQYF
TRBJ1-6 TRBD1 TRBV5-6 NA TGTGCCAGCAGCGGGGACAGGGGGTTTGGTCCCCTCCACTTT CASSGDRGFGPLHF
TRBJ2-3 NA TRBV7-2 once TGTGCCAGCAGCCCATCGGGGGTCACAGATACGCAGTATTTT CASSPSGVTDTQYF
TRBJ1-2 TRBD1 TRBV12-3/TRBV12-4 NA TGTGCCAGCAGACTGGGACAGGGGTCTGGCTACACCTTC CASRLGQGSGYTF
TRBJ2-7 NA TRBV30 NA TGTGCCTGGAGTCCAATCTACGAGCAGTACTTC CAWSPIYEQYF
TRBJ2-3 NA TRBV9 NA TGTGCCAGCAGCGTAGACGTACAGGGCCCCACAGATACGCAGTATTTT CASSVDVQGPTDTQYF
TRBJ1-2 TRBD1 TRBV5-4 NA TGTGCCAGCAGCTTGGACCGAGGGACAGGGCGGTATGGCTACACCTTC CASSLDRGTGRYGYTF
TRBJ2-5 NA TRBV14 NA TGTGCCAGCAGCCAAGGGTCGCGAGAGACCCAGTACTTC CASSQGSRETQYF
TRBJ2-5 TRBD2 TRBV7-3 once TGTGCCAGCAGCTTAAGCCCCCTAACTAGCGGAAAAGAGACCCAGTACTTC CASSLSPLTSGKETQYF
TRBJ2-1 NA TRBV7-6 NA TGTGCCAGCAGCGAATTGACGGGTTTCAATGAGCAGTTCTTC CASSELTGFNEQFF
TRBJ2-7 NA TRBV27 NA TGTGCCAGCAGTTTCTCCGGCGGGGCAGAATTCCTCGAGCAGTACTTC CASSFSGGAEFLEQYF
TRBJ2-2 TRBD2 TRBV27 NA TGTGCCAGCAGTTTATACCGGGCTAGCGGCTACACCGGGGAGCTGTTTTTT CASSLYRASGYTGELFF
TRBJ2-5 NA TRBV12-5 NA TGTGCTAGTGGTTCCGGGGTTCAAGAGACCCAGTACTTC CASGSGVQETQYF
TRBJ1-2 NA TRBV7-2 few TGTGCCAGCAGCTTAGGTGCGGATGGAGGCTACACCTTC CASSLGADGGYTF
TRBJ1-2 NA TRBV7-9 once TGTGCCAGCAGTTACGGACAGTCATATGGCTACACCTTC CASSYGQSYGYTF
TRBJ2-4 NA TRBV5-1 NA TGCGCCAGCAGCTCGGGGACATCCGAGTCATCGTACTTC CASSSGTSESSYF
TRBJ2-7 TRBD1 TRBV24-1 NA TGTGCCACCAGTGATTTGCGGCAGGGGGTCTCCTACGAGCAGTACTTC CATSDLRQGVSYEQYF
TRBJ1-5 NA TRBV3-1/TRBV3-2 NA TGTGCCAGCAGCCAACTCGGGTGGGGGCGGATCAATCAGCCCCAGCATTTT CASSQLGWGRINQPQHF
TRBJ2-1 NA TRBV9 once TGTGCCAGCAGCGTAGCAGGGGGGAAGGTAGATGAGCAGTTCTTC CASSVAGGKVDEQFF
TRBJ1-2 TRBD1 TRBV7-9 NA TGTGCCAGCAGCCCGTCGGACAGGGGAGGCGGCTACACCTTC CASSPSDRGGGYTF
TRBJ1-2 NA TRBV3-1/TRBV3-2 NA TGTGCCAGCAGCCAAGTAGGACAGCACTATGGCTACACCTTC CASSQVGQHYGYTF
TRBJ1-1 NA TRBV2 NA TGTGCCAGCAGTGGTTCTGACATCCCCCGAAGGAACACTGAAGCTTTCTTT CASSGSDIPRRNTEAFF
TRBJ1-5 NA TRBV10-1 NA TGCGCCAGCATGAAAGCCGGGACAACCCATCAGCCCCAGCATTTT CASMKAGTTHQPQHF
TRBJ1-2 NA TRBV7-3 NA TGTGCCAGCAGCGCACAACCGGGGGAGAACTATGGCTACACCTTC CASSAQPGENYGYTF
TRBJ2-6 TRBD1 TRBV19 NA TGTGCCAGTGCGATACAGGGGGCTGGGGCCAACGTCCTGACTTTC CASAIQGAGANVLTF
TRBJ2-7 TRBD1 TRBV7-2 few TGTGCCAGCAGCCCGGGACAGGGGATGGAGCAGTACTTC CASSPGQGMEQYF
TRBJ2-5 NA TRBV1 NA TGCACCAGCAGCCAAGAACGGGCCCCAGCGGGGGATTACCAAGAGACCCAGTACTTC CTSSQERAPAGDYQETQYF
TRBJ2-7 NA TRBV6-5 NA TGTGCCAGCTATGGCACAGCCAGGAACGAGCAGTACTTC CASYGTARNEQYF
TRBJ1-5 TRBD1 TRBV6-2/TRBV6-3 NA TGTGCCAGCAGCCCGGGACAGGGCCCAAATCAGCCCCAGCATTTT CASSPGQGPNQPQHF
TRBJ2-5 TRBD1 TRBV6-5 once TGTGCCAGCACCTCCGCCCCAGACAGGGGAGAGACCCAGTACTTC CASTSAPDRGETQYF
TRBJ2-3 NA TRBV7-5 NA TGTGTCAGAAGCTTACCGGGGGTCCCCGCCCACCATACGCAGTATTTT CVRSLPGVPAHHTQYF
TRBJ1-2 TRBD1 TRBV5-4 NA TGTGCCAGCAGCGGGGGACAGGCGACCGTCTATGGCTACACCTTC CASSGGQATVYGYTF
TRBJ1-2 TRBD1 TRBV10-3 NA TGTGCCACCCACGACAGGGTATCTGGCTACACCTTC CATHDRVSGYTF
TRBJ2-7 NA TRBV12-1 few TGTGCCAGCAGCACGGCGGGGGAGCCTTACTACGAGCAGTACTTC CASSTAGEPYYEQYF
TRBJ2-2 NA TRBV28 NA TGTGCCAGCAGTTTAGGAAAGGGGGTACGCACCGGGGAGCTGTTTTTT CASSLGKGVRTGELFF
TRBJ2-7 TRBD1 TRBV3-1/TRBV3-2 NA TGTGCCAGCAGGCCGGGACAGGGAATCTACGAGCAGTACTTC CASRPGQGIYEQYF
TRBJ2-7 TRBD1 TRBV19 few TGTGCCAGTAGTATCGGAGACAGGGGTAACGAGCAGTACTTC CASSIGDRGNEQYF
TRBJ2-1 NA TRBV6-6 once TGTGCCAGCAGTTACTCGAATGCCAGGGGTGGGAATGAGCAGTTCTTC CASSYSNARGGNEQFF
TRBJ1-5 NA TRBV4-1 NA TGCGCCAGCAGCCAATGGTCAGGGGAATCTCAGCCCCAGCATTTT CASSQWSGESQPQHF
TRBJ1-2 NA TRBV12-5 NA TGTGCTAGTGGTTTGGCGGACAGAGTGGATGGCTACACCTTC CASGLADRVDGYTF
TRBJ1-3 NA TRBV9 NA TGTGCCAGCAGCACCGGAGGGGCTGCGCCCAACACCATATATTTT CASSTGGAAPNTIYF